The 31 T cell receptor beta chains below all came from one sample that was sequenced in a study of shared clonotypes between healthy human individuals. Naive CD8 cells, CD45RO-negative and positively selected for CCR7, excluded terminally differentiated effector memory CD45RA+ cells. Method: immunoSEQ multiplex PCR; TCRdb's copy keeps in-frame clones and lacks some. The sample includes 2 million to 2.5 million clones, roughly 91% of them seen just once. The sequencing input was naive CD8+ T cells from PBMCs. The receptors here all came from a man between 18 and 29 years old in good health. Some clones in this sample may be carry-over from other donors' samples.

The CDR3 loop reads CASSLSLDTDIYSNQPQHF. CDR3 sequence (DNA): TGTGCCAGCAGCTTATCTTTGGACACTGACATTTATAGCAATCAGCCCCAGCATTTT. V is TRBV7-8 and J is TRBJ1-5; possible D gene TRBD1, 5 bases. This CDR3 region has 19 residues. Trimming shortened V by 2 bases and J by 0 bases, and 20 bases separated the two germline ends. The V gene's germline CDR1 is SGHVS and CDR2 FQNEAQ.

CDR3 sequence: CASSLSATDTQYF. The CDR3 region has the DNA TGTGCCAGCAGTTTATCGGCGACAGATACGCAGTATTTT. The rearrangement joins TRBV27 to TRBJ2-3; no clear D. Germline V lookup: CDR1 MNHEY, CDR2 SMNVEV (reference sequence). The CDR3 is made up of 13 amino acids. V was shortened by 0 bases and J by 3 bases, with 4 bases between the two germline ends.

J is TRBJ2-5 and V is TRBV27; D is perhaps TRBD1 or TRBD2 (5 bases each). The CDR3 has 14 residues. With 6 bases removed from V and 5 bases from J, the gap between germline ends came to 16 bases. The germline CDR1 and CDR2 sequences are MNHEY and SMNVEV (reference sequence). CDR3 amino acids: CASSPGASWETQYF. The CDR3 nucleotides read TGTGCCAGCAGCCCCGGGGCGTCGTGGGAGACCCAGTACTTC.

A remark on this clone: An end of the junction does not agree with germline; a read error may underlie this. The genes are TRBV6-5 and TRBJ2-7, with no clear D. Germline V gene data show CDR1 as MNHEY and CDR2 as SVGAGI. The CDR3 has 12 residues. The CDR3: CAISEAAYEQYF. CDR3 in DNA: TGTGCCATCAGTGAAGCAGCCTACGAGCAGTACTTC.

The chain couples TRBV10-3 to TRBJ1-1; 8 bases line up with TRBD1. Germline-derived CDR1 and CDR2 are ENHRY and SYGVKD. The ends lost 4 bases at V and 2 bases at J; junction bases unmatched: 6. CDR3 size: 15 residues. Written as DNA, the CDR3 is TGTGCCATCAGTGTTCAGGGGGCGGTTAACACTGAAGCTTTCTTT. It specifies CAISVQGAVNTEAFF.

The V gene is TRBV28, the J gene TRBJ1-3; D uncertain. The CDR3 has 15 amino acids. Trimming left V 3 bases short and J 4 bases short, with 13 bases between. Germline loops: CDR1 MDHEN, CDR2 SYDVKM. CDR3 sequence reads: CASSFGPTRGNTIYF. The CDR3 DNA sequence: TGTGCCAGCAGTTTTGGACCCACTAGAGGAAACACCATATATTTT.

The chain links TRBV7-8 to TRBJ2-7; the match to TRBD2 covers 7 bases. Germline-derived CDR1 and CDR2 are SGHVS and FQNEAQ. Trimming removed 1 base from V and 2 bases from J; junction bases left unmatched: 5. This CDR3 is 15 amino acids long. The CDR3 loop is CASSLVAGETYEQYF. DNA for the CDR3: TGTGCCAGCAGCTTAGTGGCGGGGGAAACCTACGAGCAGTACTTC.

CDR3 DNA: TGTGCCAGCAGTTCATCGGGGCCCGGCGGCGAGCAGTACTTC. Protein sequence: CASSSSGPGGEQYF. This chain uses TRBV6-5 with TRBJ2-7, with D perhaps given as TRBD1 or TRBD2 (5 bases each). CDR3 length: 14 amino acids. Germline-derived CDR1 and CDR2 are MNHEY and SVGAGI. The V and J ends lost 4 bases and 6 bases respectively, with 16 bases between them.

The gene calls are TRBV11-2 and TRBJ2-5, with D tentatively TRBD1 (6 bases). The germline V gene encodes CDR1 SGHAT and CDR2 FQNNGV. The CDR3 totals 12 residues. CDR3 residues: CATRTEEETQYF. CDR3 in DNA: TGTGCAACCCGGACAGAAGAAGAGACCCAGTACTTC.

The chain joins TRBV19 to TRBJ2-2; D gene ambiguous. CDR3 length: 17 amino acids. Germline V gene lookup returns CDR1 LNHDA and CDR2 SQIVND (reference sequence). Trimming took off 4 bases at V and 2 bases at J, with 17 bases between the two ends. Written as DNA, the CDR3 is TGTGCCAGTAGTACCTACCGTGGGCTCATTAACACCGGGGAGCTGTTTTTT. The encoded protein is CASSTYRGLINTGELFF.

The chain has TRBV15 and TRBJ1-2, with no clear D. V lost 0 bases, J lost 4 bases, and 12 bases lay in between. Germline values: CDR1 LNHNV, CDR2 YYDKDF (reference sequence). There are 15 residues in the CDR3. The CDR3 DNA is TGTGCCACCAGCAGAGATAGAGACCTCCTCTATGGCTACACCTTC. This encodes CATSRDRDLLYGYTF.

This sequence joins TRBV23-1 and TRBJ2-7, with 7 bases that match TRBD1. TRBV23-1 is classed as an ORF, of uncertain function. V shed 7 bases and J 10 bases; nucleotides not matched to a gene: 7. The CDR3 runs to 11 residues. CDR3 protein: CASTTNRGQYF. The CDR3 region has the DNA TGCGCCAGCACTACAAACAGGGGTCAGTACTTC.

This clone was observed once. The rearrangement joins TRBV27 to TRBJ1-2; D perhaps matches TRBD1 (6 bases). V gave up 3 bases and J gave up 8 bases, with 19 bases separating them. There are 15 residues in the CDR3. Germline loops: CDR1 MNHEY, CDR2 SMNVEV (reference sequence). CDR3 sequence: CASSLLQGAHWGYTF. DNA of the CDR3: TGTGCCAGCAGTTTGCTACAGGGAGCTCATTGGGGCTACACCTTC.

The chain employs TRBV27 and TRBJ1-1; TRBD1 matches at 10 bases. Germline loops: CDR1 MNHEY, CDR2 SMNVEV (reference sequence). The V segment lost 3 bases and the J segment 7 bases; nucleotides outside the gene matches: 5. This CDR3 is built from 14 residues. The CDR3 sequence: CASSFRQGAIEAFF. DNA of the CDR3: TGTGCCAGCAGTTTCCGACAGGGGGCGATTGAAGCTTTCTTT.

There are a few counts of this clone. The chain employs TRBV30 and TRBJ1-1; TRBD1 might be the D (6 bases). The germline V and J ends were trimmed by 0 bases and 5 bases, with 10 bases remaining between them. CDR1 GTSNPN and CDR2 SVGIG come from the germline V gene (reference sequence). The CDR3 is 13 amino acids. CDR3: CAWSVGGMTEAFF. CDR3 DNA sequence: TGTGCCTGGAGTGTAGGGGGGATGACTGAAGCTTTCTTT.

In its sample, this clone was seen once. The chain couples TRBV5-1 to TRBJ2-7; either TRBD1 or TRBD2 may supply D (6 bases each). V was cut by 4 bases and J by 5 bases, with 10 bases left in between. This CDR3 has 12 residues. The germline V gene has CDR1 SGHRS and CDR2 YFSETQ. CDR3 region: CASSPGGNEQYF. Written as DNA, the CDR3 is TGCGCCAGCAGCCCCGGGGGCAACGAGCAGTACTTC.

The chain combines TRBV11-3 with TRBJ1-6, with 9 bases aligning to TRBD1. CDR3 length: 14 residues. Germline V gene data show CDR1 as SGHNT and CDR2 as YENEEA. V dropped 4 bases and J dropped 7; count of bases not matched to a gene: 2. CDR3 sequence (DNA): TGTGCCAGCAGCTGGACAGGGGAGAATTCACCCCTCCACTTT. The encoded protein is CASSWTGENSPLHF.

The chain has TRBV14 and TRBJ1-4, with D unclear. V was shortened by 0 bases and J by 14 bases, with 13 bases between the two germline ends. CDR3 length equals 13 residues. Germline V gene sequence: CDR1 SGHDN, CDR2 FVKESK. CDR3 sequence reads: CASSQEVRSFLFF. CDR3 nucleotides: TGTGCCAGCAGCCAAGAGGTCAGAAGTTTCCTGTTTTTT.

This chain joins TRBV5-1 and TRBJ2-2; 8 bases fit TRBD1. This CDR3 spans 15 amino acids. Trimming took 0 bases from V and 4 from J; bases not matched to a gene: 2. Germline V lookup: CDR1 SGHRS, CDR2 YFSETQ. CDR3 sequence (DNA): TGCGCCAGCAGCTTGGACAGGGGGTCCACCGGGGAGCTGTTTTTT. It encodes CASSLDRGSTGELFF. Drawing the rest from reference TRBV5-1 and TRBJ2-2, the complete variable domain is KAGVTQTPRYLIKTRGQQVTLSCSPISGHRSVSWYQQTPGQGLQFLFEYFSETQRNKGNFPGRFSGRQFSNSRSEMNVSTLELGDSALYLCASSLDRGSTGELFFGEGSRLTVL.

The chain links TRBV7-9 to TRBJ2-4, with no clear D. CDR3 length equals 11 residues. Germline CDR1 reads SEHNR; CDR2 reads FQNEAQ (reference sequence). Trimming stripped 3 bases from V and 5 bases from J, with 2 bases between. CDR3 sequence (DNA): TGTGCCAGCAGCTTTGAAAACATTCAGTACTTC. It specifies CASSFENIQYF.

This rearrangement joins TRBV4-1 to TRBJ2-1; 7 bases are shared with TRBD2. V gave up 3 bases and J gave up 1 base; unmatched junction bases: 9. This CDR3 is built from 17 residues. CDR1 is MGHRA, CDR2 YSYEKL, per germline. CDR3 in amino acids: CASSQELASSSYNEQFF. The CDR3 DNA reads as TGCGCCAGCAGCCAGGAACTAGCGTCAAGTTCCTACAATGAGCAGTTCTTC.

The chain links TRBV15 to TRBJ2-3, with no clear D. The CDR3 is 15 residues long. Germline assignment: CDR1 LNHNV and CDR2 YYDKDF (reference sequence). Trimming took 8 bases from V and 3 from J, leaving 18 bases between them. Here the CDR3 reads CATVRTLLGTDTQYF. The DNA of the CDR3 is TGTGCCACCGTCAGGACCCTCCTCGGGACAGATACGCAGTATTTT.

The CDR3, as DNA: TGTGCCAGCAGCTTCCCGACAGCGGACTATGGCTACACCTTC. This translates into CASSFPTADYGYTF. The V gene is TRBV11-2, the J gene TRBJ1-2; weak D call: TRBD1 (5 bases). The CDR3 is 14 residues long. The ends were cut back, 3 bases at V and 3 bases at J, with 11 bases in the middle. Germline V gene data show CDR1 as SGHAT and CDR2 as FQNNGV.

The rearrangement uses TRBV7-9 and TRBJ1-6; D ambiguous. Germline V gives CDR1 SEHNR, CDR2 FQNEAQ (reference sequence). The V and J ends lost 5 bases and 14 bases respectively, with 19 bases between them. The length of the CDR3 is 14 residues. The CDR3 loop reads CASSGGSIGSSLHF. CDR3 DNA sequence: TGTGCCAGCAGCGGAGGATCCATAGGGTCGTCCCTCCACTTT. The variable domain in full, with the rest retrieved from reference TRBV7-9 and TRBJ1-6, is DTGVSQNPRHKITKRGQNVTFRCDPISEHNRLYWYRQTLGQGPEFLTYFQNEAQLEKSRLLSDRFSAERPKGSFSTLEIQRTEQGDSAMYLCASSGGSIGSSLHFGNGTRLTVT.

This chain connects TRBV16 to TRBJ2-1; 8 bases map to TRBD1. Germline V lookup: CDR1 KGHSY, CDR2 FQNENV. The CDR3 extends over 15 amino acids. The V segment lost 7 bases and the J segment 3 bases; nucleotides outside the gene matches: 8. The CDR3 loop reads CASTWQGAGYNEQFF. In DNA, the CDR3 is TGTGCCAGCACCTGGCAGGGGGCGGGCTACAATGAGCAGTTCTTC.

This rearrangement joins TRBV7-8 to TRBJ2-5; D call uncertain. The CDR3 extends over 14 amino acids. Germline V gene data show CDR1 as SGHVS and CDR2 as FQNEAQ. The ends were cut back, 4 bases at V and 0 bases at J, with 9 bases in the middle. CDR3 loop: CASSSTKYQETQYF. The DNA of the CDR3 is TGTGCCAGCAGCTCCACAAAGTACCAAGAGACCCAGTACTTC.

V is TRBV5-1 and J is TRBJ2-6; D unclear. The V gene's germline CDR1 is SGHRS and CDR2 YFSETQ. V shed 0 bases and J shed 7 bases, with 23 bases lying between them. CDR3 size: 19 residues. CDR3 DNA: TGCGCCAGCAGCTTGGCCGACACTAAAACGTCGGCCCCCGCCAACGTCCTGACTTTC. Translating it yields CASSLADTKTSAPANVLTF. Based on the CDR3 plus reference TRBV5-1 and TRBJ2-6, the full variable domain is KAGVTQTPRYLIKTRGQQVTLSCSPISGHRSVSWYQQTPGQGLQFLFEYFSETQRNKGNFPGRFSGRQFSNSRSEMNVSTLELGDSALYLCASSLADTKTSAPANVLTFGAGSRLTVL.

The rearrangement links TRBV9 to TRBJ1-1; TRBD1 agrees at 9 bases. V shed 4 bases and J 1 base; nucleotides not matched to a gene: 11. Germline CDR1 is SGDLS and CDR2 is YYNGEE. The length of the CDR3 is 17 residues. The CDR3 protein is CASSPRPGTGPNTEAFF. The CDR3 region has the DNA TGTGCCAGCAGCCCCCGTCCCGGGACAGGGCCGAACACTGAAGCTTTCTTT.

V gene TRBV4-2 combines with J gene TRBJ1-2; TRBD1 might be the D (6 bases). CDR1 and CDR2 from the germline V gene are LGHNA and YNFKEQ. The CDR3 has 15 residues. With 2 bases removed from V and 0 bases from J, the gap between germline ends came to 10 bases. This CDR3 reads CASSQQDSANYGYTF. The DNA of the CDR3 is TGTGCCAGCAGCCAACAGGACAGCGCTAACTATGGCTACACCTTC.

The chain couples TRBV5-1 to TRBJ2-7; D remains ambiguous. CDR3 length equals 14 residues. The germline V gene has CDR1 SGHRS and CDR2 YFSETQ. The V gene lost 1 base and the J gene lost 0 bases, with 8 bases spanning the gap. The CDR3 reads CASSLSRTSYEQYF. Written as DNA, the CDR3 is TGCGCCAGCAGCTTGTCCAGGACCTCCTACGAGCAGTACTTC. The full variable domain, with the rest looked up from reference TRBV5-1 and TRBJ2-7, is KAGVTQTPRYLIKTRGQQVTLSCSPISGHRSVSWYQQTPGQGLQFLFEYFSETQRNKGNFPGRFSGRQFSNSRSEMNVSTLELGDSALYLCASSLSRTSYEQYFGPGTRLTVT.

The CDR3 nucleotides are TGTGCCAGCAGCAGACAGGGGGCAGTGGAGACCCAGTACTTC. Translation: CASSRQGAVETQYF. The rearrangement links TRBV28 to TRBJ2-5; TRBD1 matches 10 bases. Losses at the gene ends were 6 bases for V and 5 bases for J; bases not matched to a gene: 6. CDR3 length: 14 amino acids. Looked up from germline, CDR1 is MDHEN and CDR2 is SYDVKM. Supplemented by reference TRBV28 and TRBJ2-5, the full variable domain reads DVKVTQSSRYLVKRTGEKVFLECVQDMDHENMFWYRQDPGLGLRLIYFSYDVKMKEKGDIPEGYSVSREKKERFSLILESASTNQTSMYLCASSRQGAVETQYFGPGTRLLVL.